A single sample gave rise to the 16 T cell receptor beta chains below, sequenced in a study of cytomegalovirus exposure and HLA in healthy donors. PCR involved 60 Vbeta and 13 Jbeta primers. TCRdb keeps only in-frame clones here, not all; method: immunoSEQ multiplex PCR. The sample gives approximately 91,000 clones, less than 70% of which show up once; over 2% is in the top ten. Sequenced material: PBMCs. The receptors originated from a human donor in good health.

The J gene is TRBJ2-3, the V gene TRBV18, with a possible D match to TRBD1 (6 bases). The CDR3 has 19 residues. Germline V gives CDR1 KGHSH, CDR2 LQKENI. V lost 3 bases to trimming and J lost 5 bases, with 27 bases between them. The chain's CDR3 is CASSPPPERQVGSGDTQYF. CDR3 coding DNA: TGTGCCAGCTCACCCCCCCCCGAGCGACAGGTGGGGTCGGGAGATACGCAGTATTTT.

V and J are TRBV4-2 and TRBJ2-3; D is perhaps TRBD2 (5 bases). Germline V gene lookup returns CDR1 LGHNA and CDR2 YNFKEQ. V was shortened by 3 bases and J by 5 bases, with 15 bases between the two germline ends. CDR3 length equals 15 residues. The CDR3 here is CASSHSPSGRDTQYF. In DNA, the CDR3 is TGTGCCAGCAGCCATTCTCCTTCTGGGAGAGATACGCAGTATTTT.

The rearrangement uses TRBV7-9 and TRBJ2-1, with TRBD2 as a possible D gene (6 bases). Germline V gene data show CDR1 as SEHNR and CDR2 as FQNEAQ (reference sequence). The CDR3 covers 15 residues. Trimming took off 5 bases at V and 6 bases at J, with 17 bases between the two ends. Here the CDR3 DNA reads TGTGCCAGCAGCCCTCGGGTACTAGCCGGCAATGAGCAGTTCTTC. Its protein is CASSPRVLAGNEQFF.

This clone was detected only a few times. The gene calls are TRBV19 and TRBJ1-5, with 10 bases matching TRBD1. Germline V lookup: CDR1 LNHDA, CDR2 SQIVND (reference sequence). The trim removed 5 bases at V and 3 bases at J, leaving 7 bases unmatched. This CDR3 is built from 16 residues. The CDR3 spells CASSALGQGINQPQHF. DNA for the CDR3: TGTGCCAGTAGTGCCCTGGGACAGGGGATCAATCAGCCCCAGCATTTT.

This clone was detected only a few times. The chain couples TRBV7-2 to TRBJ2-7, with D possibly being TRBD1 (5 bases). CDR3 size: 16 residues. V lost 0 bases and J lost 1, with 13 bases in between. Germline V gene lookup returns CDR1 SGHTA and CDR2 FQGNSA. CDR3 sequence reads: CASSLASAGLSYEQYF. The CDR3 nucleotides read TGTGCCAGCAGCTTAGCGAGCGCAGGGTTATCCTACGAGCAGTACTTC.

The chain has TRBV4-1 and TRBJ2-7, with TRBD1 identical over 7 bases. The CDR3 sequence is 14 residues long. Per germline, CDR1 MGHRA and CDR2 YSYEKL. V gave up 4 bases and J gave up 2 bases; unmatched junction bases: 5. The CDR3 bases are TGCGCCAGCAGCCTTAGGGACAGTGCCTACGAGCAGTACTTC. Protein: CASSLRDSAYEQYF.

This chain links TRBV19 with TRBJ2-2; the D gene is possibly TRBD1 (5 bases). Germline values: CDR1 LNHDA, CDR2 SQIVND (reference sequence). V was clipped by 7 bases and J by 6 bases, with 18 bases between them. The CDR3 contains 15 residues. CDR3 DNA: TGTGCCAGTAACCTAGGCAGGGATCATCCCGGGGAGCTGTTTTTT. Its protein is CASNLGRDHPGELFF.

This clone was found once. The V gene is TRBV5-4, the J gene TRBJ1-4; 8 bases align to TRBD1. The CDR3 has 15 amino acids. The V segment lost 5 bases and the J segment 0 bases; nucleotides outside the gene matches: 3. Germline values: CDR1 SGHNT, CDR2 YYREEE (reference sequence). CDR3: CASRGQDATNEKLFF. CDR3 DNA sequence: TGTGCCAGCAGGGGACAGGACGCAACTAATGAAAAACTGTTTTTT.

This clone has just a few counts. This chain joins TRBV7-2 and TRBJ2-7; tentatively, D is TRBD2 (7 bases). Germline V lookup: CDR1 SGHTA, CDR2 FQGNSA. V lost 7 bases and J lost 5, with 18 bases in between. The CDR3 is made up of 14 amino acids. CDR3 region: CASTLRGAPHEQYF. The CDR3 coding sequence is TGTGCCAGCACCCTTCGGGGGGCACCTCACGAGCAGTACTTC.

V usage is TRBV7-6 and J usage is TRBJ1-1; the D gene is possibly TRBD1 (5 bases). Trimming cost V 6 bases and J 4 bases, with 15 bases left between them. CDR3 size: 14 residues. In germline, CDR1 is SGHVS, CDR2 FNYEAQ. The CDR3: CASRNPGESTEAFF. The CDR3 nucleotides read TGTGCCAGCAGGAACCCGGGGGAGAGCACTGAAGCTTTCTTT.

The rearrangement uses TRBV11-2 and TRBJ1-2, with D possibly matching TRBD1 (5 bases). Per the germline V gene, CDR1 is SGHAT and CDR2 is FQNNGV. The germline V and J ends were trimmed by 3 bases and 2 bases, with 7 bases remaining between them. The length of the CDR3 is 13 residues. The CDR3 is CASSLGGNYGYTF. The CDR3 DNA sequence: TGTGCCAGCAGCTTGGGGGGAAACTATGGCTACACCTTC. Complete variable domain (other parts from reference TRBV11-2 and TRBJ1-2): EAGVAQSPRYKIIEKRQSVAFWCNPISGHATLYWYQQILGQGPKLLIQFQNNGVVDDSQLPKDRFSAERLKGVDSTLKIQPAKLEDSAVYLCASSLGGNYGYTFGSGTRLTVV.

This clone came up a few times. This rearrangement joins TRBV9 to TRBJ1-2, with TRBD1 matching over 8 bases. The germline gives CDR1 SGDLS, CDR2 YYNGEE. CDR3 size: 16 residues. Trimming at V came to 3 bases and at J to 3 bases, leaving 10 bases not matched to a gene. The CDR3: CASSARRTGPYYGYTF. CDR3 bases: TGTGCCAGCAGCGCCCGAAGGACAGGGCCTTACTATGGCTACACCTTC.

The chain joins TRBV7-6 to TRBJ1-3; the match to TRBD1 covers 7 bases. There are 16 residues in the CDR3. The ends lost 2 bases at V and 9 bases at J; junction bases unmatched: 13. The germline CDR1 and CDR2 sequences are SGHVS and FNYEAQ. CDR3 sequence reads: CASSLPSGTAGGTIYF. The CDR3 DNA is TGTGCCAGCAGCTTACCGTCCGGGACAGCCGGCGGCACCATATATTTT.

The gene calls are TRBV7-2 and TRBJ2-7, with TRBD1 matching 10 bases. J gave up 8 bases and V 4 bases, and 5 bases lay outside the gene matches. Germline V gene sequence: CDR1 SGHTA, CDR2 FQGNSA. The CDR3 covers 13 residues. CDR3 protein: CASSWGTGDKQYF. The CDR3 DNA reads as TGTGCCAGCAGCTGGGGGACAGGGGATAAGCAGTACTTC.

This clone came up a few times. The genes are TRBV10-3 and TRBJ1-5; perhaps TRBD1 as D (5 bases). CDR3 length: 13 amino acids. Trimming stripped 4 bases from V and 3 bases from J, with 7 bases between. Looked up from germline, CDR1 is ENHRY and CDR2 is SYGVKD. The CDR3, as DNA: TGTGCCATCAGTGCAGGGAACAATCAGCCCCAGCATTTT. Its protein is CAISAGNNQPQHF.

The chain's CDR3 is CASSPPAGLDTEAFF. The CDR3 DNA is TGCGCCAGCAGCCCTCCGGCGGGGCTTGACACTGAAGCTTTCTTT. The chain has TRBV4-1 and TRBJ1-1; D perhaps matches TRBD1 (5 bases). The CDR3 spans 15 residues. Between the trimmed V and J ends, which lost 4 bases and 3 bases, there was a span of 15 bases. Looked up from germline, CDR1 is MGHRA and CDR2 is YSYEKL.